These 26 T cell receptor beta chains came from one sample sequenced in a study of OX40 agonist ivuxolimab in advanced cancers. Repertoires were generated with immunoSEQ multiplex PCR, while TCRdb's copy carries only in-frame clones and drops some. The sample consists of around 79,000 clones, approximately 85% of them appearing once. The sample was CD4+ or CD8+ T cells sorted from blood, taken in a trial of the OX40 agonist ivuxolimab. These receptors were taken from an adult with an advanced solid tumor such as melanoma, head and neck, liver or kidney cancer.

This chain's CDR3 is CASSIGLAGGLETQYF. CDR3 DNA sequence: TGTGCCAGCAGTATCGGACTAGCGGGGGGTCTGGAGACCCAGTACTTC. V usage is TRBV2 and J usage is TRBJ2-5; 14 bases fit TRBD2. J was trimmed by 5 bases and V by 5 bases; bases with no gene match: 7. Germline V gene sequence: CDR1 SNHLY, CDR2 FYNNEI. This CDR3 has 16 residues.

CDR3 sequence reads: CASGLSPGQYEQYF. CDR3 sequence (DNA): TGTGCTAGTGGTTTGTCTCCGGGACAGTACGAGCAGTACTTC. The chain is built from TRBV12-5 and TRBJ2-7, with TRBD1 identical over 7 bases. Germline V CDR1 and CDR2: LGHNT, FRNRAP. The CDR3 length is 14 residues. Unmatched junction bases numbered 5, after V lost 2 bases and J lost 4 bases.

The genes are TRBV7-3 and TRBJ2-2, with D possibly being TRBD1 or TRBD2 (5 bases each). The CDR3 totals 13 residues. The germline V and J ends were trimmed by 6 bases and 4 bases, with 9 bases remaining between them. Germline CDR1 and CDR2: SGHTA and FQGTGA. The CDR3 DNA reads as TGTGCCAGCAGGGCAGGGACCACCGGGGAGCTGTTTTTT. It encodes CASRAGTTGELFF.

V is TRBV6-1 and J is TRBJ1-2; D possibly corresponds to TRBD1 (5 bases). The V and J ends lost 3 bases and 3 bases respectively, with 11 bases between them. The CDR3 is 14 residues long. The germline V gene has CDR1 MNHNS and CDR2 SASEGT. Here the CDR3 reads CASSDIGGYYGYTF. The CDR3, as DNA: TGTGCCAGCAGTGACATCGGGGGGTACTATGGCTACACCTTC.

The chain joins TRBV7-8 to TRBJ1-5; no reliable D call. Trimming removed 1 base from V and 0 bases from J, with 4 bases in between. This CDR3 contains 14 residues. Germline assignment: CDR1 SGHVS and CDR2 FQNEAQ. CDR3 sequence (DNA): TGTGCCAGCAGCTTAGAAAATAGCAATCAGCCCCAGCATTTT. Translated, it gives CASSLENSNQPQHF.

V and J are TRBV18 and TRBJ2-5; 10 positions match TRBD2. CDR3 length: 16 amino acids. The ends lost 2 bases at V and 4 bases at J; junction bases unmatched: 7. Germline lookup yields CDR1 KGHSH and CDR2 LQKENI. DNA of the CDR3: TGTGCCAGCTCACCATCGCTTAGCGGGGGGAGAGAGACCCAGTACTTC. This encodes CASSPSLSGGRETQYF.

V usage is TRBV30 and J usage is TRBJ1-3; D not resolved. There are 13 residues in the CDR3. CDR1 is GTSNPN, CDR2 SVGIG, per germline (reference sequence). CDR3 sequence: CASRAGVGNTIYF. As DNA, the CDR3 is TGTGCTTCGAGGGCGGGTGTAGGGAACACCATATATTTT.

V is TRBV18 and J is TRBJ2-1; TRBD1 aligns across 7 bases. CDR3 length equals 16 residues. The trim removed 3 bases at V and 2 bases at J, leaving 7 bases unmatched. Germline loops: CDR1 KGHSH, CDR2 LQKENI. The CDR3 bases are TGTGCCAGCTCACCGAGACAGGGTGGGACCTACAATGAGCAGTTCTTC. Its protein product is CASSPRQGGTYNEQFF.

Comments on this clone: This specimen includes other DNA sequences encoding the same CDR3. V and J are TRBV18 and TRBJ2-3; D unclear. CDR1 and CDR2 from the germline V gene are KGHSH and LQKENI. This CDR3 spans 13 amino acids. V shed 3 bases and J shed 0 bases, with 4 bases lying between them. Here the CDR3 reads CASSPPSTDTQYF. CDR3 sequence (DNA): TGTGCCAGCTCACCCCCAAGCACAGATACGCAGTATTTT.

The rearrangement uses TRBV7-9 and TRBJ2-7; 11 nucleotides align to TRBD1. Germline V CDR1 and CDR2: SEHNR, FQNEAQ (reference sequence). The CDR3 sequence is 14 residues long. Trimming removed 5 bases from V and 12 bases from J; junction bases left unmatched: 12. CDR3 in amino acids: CASSQEVGQGVPYF. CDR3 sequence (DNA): TGTGCCAGCAGCCAAGAGGTGGGACAGGGGGTTCCGTACTTC.

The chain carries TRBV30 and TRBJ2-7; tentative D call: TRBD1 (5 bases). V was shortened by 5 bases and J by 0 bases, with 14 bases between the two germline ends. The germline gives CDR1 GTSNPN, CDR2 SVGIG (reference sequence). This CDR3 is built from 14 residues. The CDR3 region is CAWRWGFSSYEQYF. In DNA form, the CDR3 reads TGTGCCTGGCGGTGGGGCTTCAGCTCCTACGAGCAGTACTTC.

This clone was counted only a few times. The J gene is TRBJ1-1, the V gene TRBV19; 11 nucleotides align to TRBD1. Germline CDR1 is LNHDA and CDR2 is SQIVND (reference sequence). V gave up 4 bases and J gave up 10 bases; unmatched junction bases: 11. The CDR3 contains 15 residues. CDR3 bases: TGTGCCAGTAGTACAAGGACAGGGGGCTCGAAAGTAGCTTTCTTT. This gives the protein CASSTRTGGSKVAFF.

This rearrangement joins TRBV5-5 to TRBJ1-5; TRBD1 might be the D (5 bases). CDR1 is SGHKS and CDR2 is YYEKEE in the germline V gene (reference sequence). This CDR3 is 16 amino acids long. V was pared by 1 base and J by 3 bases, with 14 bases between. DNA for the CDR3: TGTGCCAGCAGCTTGCGAGGGGCGATTTACAATCAGCCCCAGCATTTT. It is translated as CASSLRGAIYNQPQHF.

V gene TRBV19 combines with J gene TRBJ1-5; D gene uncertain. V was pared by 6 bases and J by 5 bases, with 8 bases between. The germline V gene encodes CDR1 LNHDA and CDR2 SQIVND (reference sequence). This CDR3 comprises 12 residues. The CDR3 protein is CASRIGHQPQHF. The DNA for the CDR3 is TGTGCCAGTAGAATCGGCCATCAGCCCCAGCATTTT.

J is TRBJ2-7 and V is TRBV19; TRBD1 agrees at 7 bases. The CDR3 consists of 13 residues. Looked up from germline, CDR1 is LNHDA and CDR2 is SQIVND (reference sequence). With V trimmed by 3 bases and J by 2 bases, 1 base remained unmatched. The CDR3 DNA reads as TGTGCCAGTAGTATGGGACAGCCCTACGAGCAGTACTTC. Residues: CASSMGQPYEQYF.

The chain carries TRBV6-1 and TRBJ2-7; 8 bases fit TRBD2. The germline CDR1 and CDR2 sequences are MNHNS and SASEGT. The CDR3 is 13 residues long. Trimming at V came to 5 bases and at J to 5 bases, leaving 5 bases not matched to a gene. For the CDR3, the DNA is TGTGCCAGCAGTTGGACTAGCATCCACGAGCAGTACTTC. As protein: CASSWTSIHEQYF.

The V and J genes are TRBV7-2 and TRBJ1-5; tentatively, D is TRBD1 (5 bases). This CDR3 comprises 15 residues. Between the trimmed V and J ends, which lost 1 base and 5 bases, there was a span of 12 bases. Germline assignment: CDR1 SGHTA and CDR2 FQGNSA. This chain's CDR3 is CASSLVWGRDQPQHF. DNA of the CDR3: TGTGCCAGCAGCTTAGTCTGGGGGAGGGATCAGCCCCAGCATTTT.

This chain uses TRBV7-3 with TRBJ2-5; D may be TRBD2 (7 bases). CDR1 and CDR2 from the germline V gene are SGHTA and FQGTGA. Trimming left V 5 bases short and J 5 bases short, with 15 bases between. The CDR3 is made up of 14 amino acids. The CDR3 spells CASSAGARGETQYF. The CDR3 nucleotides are TGTGCCAGCAGCGCGGGGGCCCGGGGTGAGACCCAGTACTTC. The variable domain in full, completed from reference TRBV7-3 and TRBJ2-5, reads GAGVSQTPSNKVTEKGKYVELRCDPISGHTALYWYRQSLGQGPEFLIYFQGTGAADDSGLPNDRFFAVRPEGSVSTLKIQRTERGDSAVYLCASSAGARGETQYFGPGTRLLVL.

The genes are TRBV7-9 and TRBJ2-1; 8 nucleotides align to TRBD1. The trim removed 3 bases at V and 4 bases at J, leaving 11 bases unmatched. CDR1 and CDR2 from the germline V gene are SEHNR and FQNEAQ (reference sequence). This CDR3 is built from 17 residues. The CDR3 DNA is TGTGCCAGCAGCTTCCTTTCCCGACAGGGGATATACAATGAGCAGTTCTTC. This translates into CASSFLSRQGIYNEQFF.

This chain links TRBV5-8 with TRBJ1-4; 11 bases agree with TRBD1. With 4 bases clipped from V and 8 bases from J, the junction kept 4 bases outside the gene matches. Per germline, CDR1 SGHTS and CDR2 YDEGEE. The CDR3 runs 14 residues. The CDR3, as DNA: TGTGCCAGCAGCATGGACAGGGGGCGGGAAAAACTGTTTTTT. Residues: CASSMDRGREKLFF.

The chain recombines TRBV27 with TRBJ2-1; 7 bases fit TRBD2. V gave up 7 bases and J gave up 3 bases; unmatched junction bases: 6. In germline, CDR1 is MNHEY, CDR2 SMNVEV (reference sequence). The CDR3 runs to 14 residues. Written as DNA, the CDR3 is TGTGCCAGCATGATGGGAGGGAGCTACAATGAGCAGTTCTTC. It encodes CASMMGGSYNEQFF.

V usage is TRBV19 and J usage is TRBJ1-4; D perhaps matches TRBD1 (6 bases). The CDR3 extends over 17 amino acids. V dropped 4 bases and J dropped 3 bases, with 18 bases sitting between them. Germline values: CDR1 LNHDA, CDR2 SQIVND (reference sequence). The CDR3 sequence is CASSSSLQGPPNEKLFF. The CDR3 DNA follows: TGTGCCAGTAGTAGCTCCTTACAGGGTCCCCCTAATGAAAAACTGTTTTTT.

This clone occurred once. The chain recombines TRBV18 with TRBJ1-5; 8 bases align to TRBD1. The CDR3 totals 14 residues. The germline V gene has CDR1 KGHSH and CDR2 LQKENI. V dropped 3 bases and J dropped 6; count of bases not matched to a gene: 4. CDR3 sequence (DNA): TGTGCCAGCTCACCCGGACAGGGTAGTCAGCCCCAGCATTTT. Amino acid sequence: CASSPGQGSQPQHF.

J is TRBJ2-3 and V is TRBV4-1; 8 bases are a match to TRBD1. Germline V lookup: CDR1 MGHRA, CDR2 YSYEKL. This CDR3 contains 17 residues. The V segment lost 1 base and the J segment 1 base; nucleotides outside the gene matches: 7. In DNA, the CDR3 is TGCGCCAGCAGCCAAGGGTACGGCAGGGGGCGCACAGATACGCAGTATTTT. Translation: CASSQGYGRGRTDTQYF.

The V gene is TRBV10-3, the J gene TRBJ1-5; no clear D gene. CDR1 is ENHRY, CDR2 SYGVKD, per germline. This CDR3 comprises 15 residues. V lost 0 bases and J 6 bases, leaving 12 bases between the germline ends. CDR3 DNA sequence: TGTGCCATCAGTGAGTCCGGCCAAGGGCGTCAGCCCCAGCATTTT. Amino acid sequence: CAISESGQGRQPQHF.

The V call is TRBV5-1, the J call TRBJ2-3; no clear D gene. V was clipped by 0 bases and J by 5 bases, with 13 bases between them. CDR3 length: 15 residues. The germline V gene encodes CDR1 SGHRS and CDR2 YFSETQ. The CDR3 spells CASSLDGDRLDTQYF. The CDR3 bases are TGCGCCAGCAGCTTGGATGGGGATCGGTTAGATACGCAGTATTTT.